The source of this T cell receptor beta chain is a study of shared clonotypes between healthy human individuals. The study, taken as a whole, reports: Relative to clonotypes present in all four donors, those not shared had lower generation probabilities.

TCRdb keeps only in-frame clones here, not all; method: immunoSEQ multiplex PCR. The sample includes roughly 1,100,000 clones, about 75% seen only once; the top ten take 1.2% to 1.5%. Note on this clone: Its antigen is as yet unknown.

This CDR3 comprises 16 residues. V shed 0 bases and J 3 bases; nucleotides not matched to a gene: 7. Germline V gives CDR1 SGHNT, CDR2 YYREEE (reference sequence). The chain couples TRBV5-4 to TRBJ2-5, with 8 bases fitting TRBD2. The sequencing input was memory CD4+ T cells sorted from blood. Subset reported: CD45RA-negative fraction. The receptor comes from a man younger than 30 in good health. CDR3 nucleotides: TGTGCCAGCAGCTTGGTGGCGAGCGGGAGAGAAGAGACCCAGTACTTC. Residues: CASSLVASGREETQYF.